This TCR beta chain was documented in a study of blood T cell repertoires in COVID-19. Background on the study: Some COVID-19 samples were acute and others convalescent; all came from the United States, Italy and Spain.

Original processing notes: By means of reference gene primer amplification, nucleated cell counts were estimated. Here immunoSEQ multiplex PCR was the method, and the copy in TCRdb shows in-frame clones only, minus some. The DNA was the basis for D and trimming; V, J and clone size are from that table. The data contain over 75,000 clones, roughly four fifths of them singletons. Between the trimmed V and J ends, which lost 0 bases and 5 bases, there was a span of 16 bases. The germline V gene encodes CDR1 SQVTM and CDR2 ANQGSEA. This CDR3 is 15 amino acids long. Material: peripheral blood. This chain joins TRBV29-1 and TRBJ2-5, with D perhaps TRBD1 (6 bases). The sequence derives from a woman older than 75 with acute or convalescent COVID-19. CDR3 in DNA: TGCAGCGTTGAAGATCTGCAGGGGCAGGCGGAGACCCAGTACTTC. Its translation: CSVEDLQGQAETQYF.